Listed below are T cell receptor beta chains from one sample, sequenced in a study of blood T cell repertoires in COVID-19. TCRdb's copy holds only in-frame clones and misses some; the assay was immunoSEQ multiplex PCR. The sample lists under 150,000 clones, about 86% occurring once. Source material: peripheral blood. These receptors originate from a woman aged 40-49 years with acute or convalescent COVID-19. Both conserved end residues are part of each CDR3. D genes are given only for firm matches. A clone size is listed for some rows: how often the clone was seen (once, few, many), or a class if it is expanded.

.	TRBV28	TRBJ1-5	TRBD1	TGTGCCAGCACCACAGGACAGGCTGGCAATCAGCCCCAGCATTTT	CASTTGQAGNQPQHF
.	TRBV4-1	TRBJ2-7	.	TGCGCCAGCAGCCAAGAGGAGATTACAGGGGAGGCCTACGAGCAGTACTTC	CASSQEEITGEAYEQYF
.	TRBV11-2	TRBJ2-1	TRBD2	TGTGCCAGCAACCTAGCGGGGGGGTTCCCGAGCTCCTACAATGAGCAGTTCTTC	CASNLAGGFPSSYNEQFF
.	TRBV7-3	TRBJ1-1	.	TGTGCCAGCAGCGCGCTGGGATCAGGGGCCGGCACTGAAGCTTTCTTT	CASSALGSGAGTEAFF
once	TRBV4-1	TRBJ2-2	TRBD1	TGCGCCAGCAGCCATCCACAGGGGACGAACACCGGGGAGCTGTTTTTT	CASSHPQGTNTGELFF
.	TRBV12-3/TRBV12-4	TRBJ1-1	.	TGTGCCAGCAGTTTGGAGGCAGAAGTCGCTTTCTTT	CASSLEAEVAFF
.	TRBV5-8	TRBJ1-2	TRBD1	TGTGCCAGCAGCCTTCGGACAGGCGGCTATGGCTACACCTTC	CASSLRTGGYGYTF
once	TRBV5-1	TRBJ2-7	TRBD2	TGCGCCAGCAGCTCACTAGCGGGAGGGCCAGGAGAGCAGTACTTC	CASSSLAGGPGEQYF
.	TRBV7-2	TRBJ1-4	.	TGTGCCAGCAGCTTTTCGTTTAATGAAAAACTGTTTTTT	CASSFSFNEKLFF
.	TRBV28	TRBJ1-1	.	TGTGCCAGCAGTTTAGGCGACAGACGCGCTTTCTTT	CASSLGDRRAFF
.	TRBV5-1	TRBJ1-2	.	TGCGCCAGCAGCTTGAACGCCGGTAGCTATGGCTACACCTTC	CASSLNAGSYGYTF
.	TRBV5-6	TRBJ2-5	.	TGTGCCAGCAGCCTTAGCAGTCAAGAGACCCAGTACTTC	CASSLSSQETQYF
.	TRBV25-1	TRBJ1-5	.	TGTGCCAGCAGTGGTCCGGGATCAAATCAGCCCCAGCATTTT	CASSGPGSNQPQHF
.	TRBV2	TRBJ1-2	.	TGTGCCAGCAGAGCAGGGGTTAACTATGGCTACACCTTC	CASRAGVNYGYTF
.	TRBV4-3	TRBJ1-2	TRBD1	TGCGCCAGCAGCCAAGGCGACGCAGGGGGCGCAGGCTACACCTTC	CASSQGDAGGAGYTF
.	TRBV10-3	TRBJ2-4	.	TGTGCCATCAGTGACTCAGGGGCTTCGGACATTCAGTACTTC	CAISDSGASDIQYF
.	TRBV6-5	TRBJ1-2	.	TGTGCCAGCAGTTACTCGGGGGGGAACGTTGGCTACACCTTC	CASSYSGGNVGYTF